Listed below are T cell receptor beta chains from one sample, sequenced in a study of blood T cell repertoires in COVID-19. Assay: immunoSEQ multiplex PCR; the TCRdb copy retains only in-frame clones and omits some. The sample lists about 100,000 clones, roughly 87% seen once, with approximately 5% in the top ten. Input material: peripheral blood. The receptors come from a woman aged 50 to 60 with COVID-19, enrolled during active disease. CDR3s include the opening cysteine and the closing phenylalanine or tryptophan. A D gene is named only where the DNA matches it firmly. Only part of the rows carry a size: once, few, many, or a class if the clone is expanded.

V	D	J	size	CDR3	DNA
TRBV6-2/TRBV6-3	-	TRBJ2-1	-	CASSQSSRWAGQQFF	TGTGCCAGCAGTCAATCGTCCCGGTGGGCAGGTCAGCAGTTCTTC
TRBV13	-	TRBJ2-5	-	CAHSGSPPETQYF	TGTGCCCACAGCGGCAGTCCTCCGGAGACCCAGTACTTC
TRBV19	-	TRBJ1-5	-	CASSMTDSNQPQHF	TGTGCCAGTAGTATGACAGATAGCAATCAGCCCCAGCATTTT
TRBV6-5	-	TRBJ2-2	-	CASSYEGGSGAGELFF	TGTGCCAGCAGTTACGAAGGGGGGAGCGGGGCCGGGGAGCTGTTTTTT
TRBV3-1/TRBV3-2	-	TRBJ2-7	-	CASSQDLVGPNEQYF	TGTGCCAGCAGCCAAGATTTGGTCGGTCCCAACGAGCAGTACTTC
TRBV11-2	TRBD1	TRBJ2-1	-	CASSRDRSSYNEQFF	TGTGCCAGCAGTCGGGACAGAAGCTCCTACAATGAGCAGTTCTTC
TRBV27	TRBD1	TRBJ2-4	-	CASSYFPGQGSKNIQYF	TGTGCCAGCAGCTATTTCCCGGGACAGGGCTCCAAAAACATTCAGTACTTC
TRBV5-1	TRBD1	TRBJ2-3	once	CASSPGQGGDTQYF	TGCGCCAGCAGCCCCGGACAGGGGGGGGATACGCAGTATTTT
TRBV6-5	TRBD1	TRBJ2-7	-	CASGGQVGYEQYF	TGTGCCAGCGGAGGACAGGTCGGCTACGAGCAGTACTTC
TRBV11-3	-	TRBJ2-7	-	CASSLYGTPSSYEQYF	TGTGCCAGCAGCTTGTACGGGACTCCGAGCTCCTACGAGCAGTACTTC
TRBV10-3	-	TRBJ2-6	-	CAISDTGPSGANVLTF	TGTGCCATCAGTGATACGGGTCCCTCTGGGGCCAACGTCCTGACTTTC
TRBV6-5	TRBD1	TRBJ2-2	-	CASNNRGNTGELFF	TGTGCCAGCAATAACAGGGGGAACACCGGGGAGCTGTTTTTT
TRBV6-9	TRBD1	TRBJ2-5	few	CASSTGQGWETQYF	TGTGCCAGCAGTACCGGACAGGGTTGGGAGACCCAGTACTTC
TRBV7-6	TRBD1	TRBJ1-6	-	CASSLAPGTAYSPLHF	TGTGCCAGCAGCTTAGCGCCCGGGACAGCCTATTCACCCCTCCACTTT
TRBV2	-	TRBJ1-5	-	CASSGVNQPQHF	TGTGCCAGCAGCGGGGTCAATCAGCCCCAGCATTTT
TRBV7-3	-	TRBJ2-5	-	CASSSPGLGETQYF	TGTGCCAGCAGCTCTCCGGGACTTGGCGAGACCCAGTACTTC
TRBV5-1	-	TRBJ2-5	once	CASSLGSRETQYF	TGCGCCAGCAGCTTAGGGAGTAGAGAGACCCAGTACTTC
TRBV9	-	TRBJ2-1	-	CASSEGGGAYNEQFF	TGTGCCAGCAGCGAAGGGGGCGGGGCCTACAATGAGCAGTTCTTC
TRBV30	TRBD1	TRBJ2-7	-	CAWNKQGQAYEQYF	TGTGCCTGGAATAAACAGGGGCAGGCCTACGAGCAGTACTTC
TRBV10-3	TRBD2	TRBJ2-2	-	CAISVGGGSNTGELFF	TGTGCCATCAGTGTCGGCGGGGGGTCGAACACCGGGGAGCTGTTTTTT
TRBV11-3	-	TRBJ2-1	-	CASSPFSQAYNEQFF	TGTGCCAGCAGCCCATTTTCTCAGGCCTACAATGAGCAGTTCTTC
TRBV5-4	TRBD2	TRBJ2-1	-	CASSPRGGATYNEQFF	TGTGCCAGCAGCCCCCGCGGGGGGGCCACCTACAATGAGCAGTTCTTC
TRBV28	-	TRBJ1-1	-	CASNGHMNTEAFF	TGTGCCAGCAACGGACACATGAACACTGAAGCTTTCTTT
TRBV11-2	TRBD1	TRBJ2-5	-	CASSFPLDRGLETQYF	TGTGCCAGCAGCTTTCCGCTCGACAGGGGGCTCGAGACCCAGTACTTC
TRBV24-1	TRBD2	TRBJ2-3	-	CATGRGYF	TGTGCCACCGGGAGGGGGTATTTT
TRBV7-6	-	TRBJ1-2	-	CASSLLTEDYGYTF	TGTGCCAGCAGCTTATTGACAGAAGACTATGGCTACACCTTC
TRBV30	-	TRBJ2-7	-	CAWSGDWAREQYF	TGTGCCTGGAGTGGGGACTGGGCCCGCGAGCAGTACTTC
TRBV6-5	-	TRBJ2-7	-	CASRLPNSYEQYF	TGTGCCAGCAGACTACCTAATTCCTACGAGCAGTACTTC
TRBV27	TRBD1	TRBJ1-2	-	CASSSQGAQFYGYTF	TGTGCCAGCAGTTCACAGGGGGCGCAGTTCTATGGCTACACCTTC
TRBV5-4	TRBD1	TRBJ2-7	-	CASSPPGQGYEQYF	TGTGCCAGCAGCCCGCCGGGACAGGGATACGAGCAGTACTTC
TRBV12-2	-	TRBJ2-3	-	CASRPTKGGNTDTQYF	TGTGCAAGTCGGCCGACTAAGGGCGGTAACACAGATACGCAGTATTTT
TRBV27	-	TRBJ1-1	-	CASRSGDQTEAFF	TGTGCCAGCAGGTCAGGGGATCAGACTGAAGCTTTCTTT
TRBV19	TRBD1	TRBJ2-7	once	CASSIPGQGTYEQYF	TGTGCCAGTAGTATCCCGGGACAGGGGACCTACGAGCAGTACTTC
TRBV19	-	TRBJ2-5	-	CASSIGGLEQETQYF	TGTGCCAGTAGTATAGGAGGGTTAGAACAAGAGACCCAGTACTTC
TRBV9	TRBD2	TRBJ2-3	-	CASSMIAGDITDTQYF	TGTGCCAGCAGTATGATAGCGGGGGACATCACAGATACGCAGTATTTT